This is a list of T cell receptor beta chains from one sample in a study of T cell responses to AZD1222 COVID-19 vaccine. Clones were read by immunoSEQ multiplex PCR, and TCRdb kept only the in-frame ones, dropping some. Found here are roughly 200,000 clones, 90% to 95% of them singletons; the top ten hold over 1.5%. Sequenced here: peripheral blood, sampled 28 days after the second dose of the MenACWY control vaccine. The receptors originated from an adult who received the MenACWY meningococcal vaccine as a control. CDR3s include the opening cysteine and the closing phenylalanine or tryptophan. The D gene is left open where the match is weak. Size tells how often a clone was seen (once, few, many) or the class of an expanded clone, and some rows leave it out.

.	TRBV27	TRBJ2-7	.	TGTGCCAGCATTTCAGGTCGCGAGCAGTACTTC	CASISGREQYF
.	TRBV6-5	TRBJ2-7	.	TGTGCCAGCAGTTACTCGGGGACACATACCTACGAGCAGTACTTC	CASSYSGTHTYEQYF
.	TRBV7-6	TRBJ2-7	TRBD2	TGTGCCAGCAGCTCCGGGGGGGAGCAGTACTTC	CASSSGGEQYF
.	TRBV3-1/TRBV3-2	TRBJ1-5	TRBD1	TGTGCCAGCAGCCGAGGGACAGGTCGGAATCAGCCCCAGCATTTT	CASSRGTGRNQPQHF
few	TRBV7-6	TRBJ1-6	.	TGTGCCAGCAGCTTCGGGGGAAGGAGTGGTAATTCACCCCTCCACTTT	CASSFGGRSGNSPLHF
.	TRBV9	TRBJ2-3	.	TGTGCCAGCAGCGTGTCCGTCGCCACAGATACGCAGTATTTT	CASSVSVATDTQYF
.	TRBV7-2	TRBJ2-7	.	TGTGCCAGCAGCTTTGCGGGACTCTCCTACGAGCAGTACTTC	CASSFAGLSYEQYF
.	TRBV18	TRBJ1-1	.	TGTGCCAGCTCACCCACGACAGTGAACACTGAAGCTTTCTTT	CASSPTTVNTEAFF
.	TRBV3-1/TRBV3-2	TRBJ1-1	.	TGTGCCAGCAGTCCAACAAAGAACACTGAAGCTTTCTTT	CASSPTKNTEAFF
.	TRBV30	TRBJ2-7	.	TGTGCCTGGAGTGTACTGGGGGGAGGCGAGCAGTACTTC	CAWSVLGGGEQYF
.	TRBV7-2	TRBJ2-7	TRBD2	TGTGCCAGCAGCTTAGTTGCTAGCGGGGTCTACGAGCAGTACTTC	CASSLVASGVYEQYF
once	TRBV5-1	TRBJ2-3	.	TGCGCCAGCAGCTTGGGTAGCTTATCCATCACCGATACGCAGTATTTT	CASSLGSLSITDTQYF
.	TRBV7-3	TRBJ1-2	TRBD1	TGTGCCAGCAGCCGGGGACAGGGTGGTGGCTACACCTTC	CASSRGQGGGYTF
once	TRBV28	TRBJ2-2	TRBD2	TGTGCCAGCAGTTTCCTTCCGGCTAGCGGGGGATCAAACACCGGGGAGCTGTTTTTT	CASSFLPASGGSNTGELFF
.	TRBV7-6	TRBJ2-7	.	TGTGCCAGCAGCTCCGTTACCTCCGAGCAGTACTTC	CASSSVTSEQYF
.	TRBV12-5	TRBJ2-2	TRBD1	TGTGCTAGTGGTGCGGGACAGGGAGGAAGTACCGGGGAGCTGTTTTTT	CASGAGQGGSTGELFF
.	TRBV5-1	TRBJ1-1	.	TGCGCCAGCAGCTTGGGGCAGCAGATGGTTGAAGCTTTCTTT	CASSLGQQMVEAFF
.	TRBV6-5	TRBJ2-5	TRBD2	TGTGCCAGCAGTTACTCCGGACTAGCGGGAGAAGAGACCCAGTACTTC	CASSYSGLAGEETQYF
.	TRBV28	TRBJ1-4	.	TGTGCCAGCAGTCCCTCCCGGGCAGGGTCTGAAAAACTGTTTTTT	CASSPSRAGSEKLFF
.	TRBV7-9	TRBJ2-5	TRBD2	TGTGCCAGCAGCTTACGGGAGGCCATTGGGGAGACCCAGTACTTC	CASSLREAIGETQYF
.	TRBV11-2	TRBJ2-7	.	TGTGCCAGCGGAGCACCCCACGAGCAGTACTTC	CASGAPHEQYF
.	TRBV2	TRBJ1-2	TRBD1	TGTGCCAGGCGACAGGGTGGCTATGGCTACACCTTC	CARRQGGYGYTF
.	TRBV5-4	TRBJ2-7	TRBD2	TGTGCCAGCAGCTTGGGACCCACTATAGCGGGAGGGATCTACGAGCAGTACTTC	CASSLGPTIAGGIYEQYF
.	TRBV7-6	TRBJ2-5	TRBD2	TGTGCCAGCAGCTTAGCTTCTAGCGGACAAGAGACCCAGTACTTC	CASSLASSGQETQYF
.	TRBV28	TRBJ1-1	.	TGTGCCAGCAGTTTGCGACTCGGACAGCCTGAACGGGGTGAAGCTTTCTTT	CASSLRLGQPERGEAFF
.	TRBV28	TRBJ1-3	TRBD1	TGTGCCAGCAGCAGCTGGGGGACAGGAGACGGAAACACCATATATTTT	CASSSWGTGDGNTIYF